This TCR beta chain comes out of a study of multiple sclerosis patients with progressive multifocal leukoencephalopathy. Study results and caveats: Whether JC virus or general immunocompromise explains the findings remained unclear. Expanded clones at PML onset predated and persisted through natalizumab therapy.

The protocol was immunoSEQ multiplex PCR, while the TCRdb copy is restricted to in-frame clones and leaves out a portion. This table has about 32,000 clones, over 90% appearing once. Points on this clone: Its antigen remains unknown.

Time point reported: before natalizumab initiation. Prior interferon beta treatment was universal, and the PML patients were all female. T0 refers to blood drawn before natalizumab was first infused. Material for sequencing was PBMCs. This clonotype was sampled from a man between 25 and 39 years old with multiple sclerosis.

CDR3 nucleotides: TGTGCCAGCAGCCAGTGGGCAGGGGACACAGATACGCAGTATTTT. It specifies CASSQWAGDTDTQYF. The chain uses TRBV14 and TRBJ2-3; TRBD1 might be the D (6 bases). V dropped 3 bases and J dropped 2 bases, with 12 bases sitting between them. The CDR3 runs to 15 residues. The germline CDR1 and CDR2 sequences are SGHDN and FVKESK. Together with reference TRBV14 and TRBJ2-3, the CDR3 gives the full variable domain: EAGVTQFPSHSVIEKGQTVTLRCDPISGHDNLYWYRRVMGKEIKFLLHFVKESKQDESGMPNNRFLAERTGGTYSTLKVQPAELEDSGVYFCASSQWAGDTDTQYFGPGTRLTVL.